Detailed here is one T cell receptor beta chain. V gave up 0 bases and J gave up 3 bases, with 12 bases separating them. The CDR3 consists of 15 residues. CDR1 and CDR2 from the germline V gene are SNHLY and FYNNEI. The data are from a study of T-cell memory formation after mild COVID-19. TCRdb independently ran MiXCR on the 5' RACE reads; one entry per CDR3 protein. This repertoire shows hundreds of thousands of distinct CDR3 sequences, around 17% found once; its top ten account for about 12%. Sequencing was done on a sample of PBMCs or a T cell subset sorted from them (not recorded which). This TCR was recovered from an adult woman who had mild COVID-19 (a few samples of this study predate the infection). Cell type and time point are not known. The rearrangement joins TRBV2 to TRBJ2-7; D not certain. The CDR3 reads CASSEALGRYYEQYF. In DNA, the CDR3 is TGTGCCAGCAGTGAAGCGCTAGGCAGGTACTACGAGCAGTACTTC.